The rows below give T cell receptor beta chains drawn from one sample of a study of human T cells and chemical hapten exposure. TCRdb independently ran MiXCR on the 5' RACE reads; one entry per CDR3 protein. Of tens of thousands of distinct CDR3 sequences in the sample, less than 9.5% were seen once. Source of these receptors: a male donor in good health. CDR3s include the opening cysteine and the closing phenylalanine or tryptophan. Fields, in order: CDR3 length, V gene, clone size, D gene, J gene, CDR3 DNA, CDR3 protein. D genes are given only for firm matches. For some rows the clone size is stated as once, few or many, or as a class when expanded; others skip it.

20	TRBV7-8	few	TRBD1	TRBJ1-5	TGTGCCAGCAGCTCATTGACCGGGACAGGGGGCAAGTTTGGCAATCAGCCCCAGCATTTT	CASSSLTGTGGKFGNQPQHF
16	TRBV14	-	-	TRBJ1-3	TGTGCCAGCAGCCAAGCGGGACTCCTCTCTGGAAACACCATATATTTT	CASSQAGLLSGNTIYF
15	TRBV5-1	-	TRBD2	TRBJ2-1	TGCGCCAGCAGCGGGGGACTAGCGGGACTCGACGATCGGTTCTTC	CASSGGLAGLDDRFF
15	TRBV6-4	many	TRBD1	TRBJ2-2	TGTGCCAGCGGTAGACAGGGGGCAACGGCCGGGGAGCTGTTTTTT	CASGRQGATAGELFF
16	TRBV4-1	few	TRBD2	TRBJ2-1	TGCGCCAGCAGCCAAGAACTAGCGGGAGGGAACAATGAGCAGTTCTTC	CASSQELAGGNNEQFF
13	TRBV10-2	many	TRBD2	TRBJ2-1	TGCGCCAGCAGATTAGCGGGAGAGCGGGAGCAGTTCTTC	CASRLAGEREQFF
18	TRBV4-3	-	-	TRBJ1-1	TGCGCCAGCAGCCAAGATCCTTTGGAGGGAATCATGAACACTGAAGCTTTCTTT	CASSQDPLEGIMNTEAFF
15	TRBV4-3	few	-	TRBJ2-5	TGCGCCAGCAGCCAAGATTTGCCCGAGCAAGAGACCCAGTACTTC	CASSQDLPEQETQYF
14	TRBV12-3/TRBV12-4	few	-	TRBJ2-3	TGTGCCAGCAGTTCAAGCAGATACACAGATACGCAGTATTTT	CASSSSRYTDTQYF
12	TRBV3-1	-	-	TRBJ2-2	TGTGCCAGCAGCCAAGGGCCCGGGGAGCTGTTTTTT	CASSQGPGELFF